The source of this T cell receptor (beta chain) is a study of blood T cell repertoires in COVID-19. Study summary: Samples representing acute and convalescent COVID-19 were sourced from the United States, Italy and Spain. PBMCs, B-cell-depleted T cells, or T cells were the source of the cDNA or gDNA that made up the material.

Original data processing: Estimates of nucleated cell counts were drawn from the amplification of reference gene primers. The method was immunoSEQ multiplex PCR; TCRdb's version includes in-frame clones alone and lacks a portion of them. For V, J and clone size, that table is used; D and trimming come from the DNA. This sample has 45,000 or so clones, with 80% to 90% found just once. The clonotype was recovered from a human donor in a cohort sampled during active COVID-19. The sequencing sample was made of peripheral blood.

DNA for the CDR3: TGTGCCAGCAGCCATCTTATGTGGGGGACAGGGTTAGACTATGGCTACACCTTC. This gives the protein CASSHLMWGTGLDYGYTF. The rearrangement joins TRBV3-1 (or the pseudogene TRBV3-2) to TRBJ1-2; 9 bases fit TRBD1. Germline CDR1 and CDR2: LGHDT and YNNKEL (reference sequence). Trimming at V came to 3 bases and at J to 3 bases, leaving 14 bases not matched to a gene. This CDR3 has 18 amino acids.